The clone carrying this TCR beta chain was counted once. The target antigen is unknown. The same CDR3 is also encoded by other DNA sequences in this sample. This entry comes from a study of cytomegalovirus exposure and HLA in healthy donors. Study results and limitations: Prior analysis indicated that the majority of TCR beta V segments exhibited productivity approximately 87% or approximately 30% of the time.

A multiplex PCR was run with 60 Vbeta primers and 13 Jbeta primers. Clones were sequenced by immunoSEQ multiplex PCR, and TCRdb holds only the in-frame ones, with some missing. The sample consists of 190,000 or so clones, 80% of them appearing once. Germline lookup yields CDR1 MNHEY and CDR2 SMNVEV (reference sequence). The V and J ends lost 2 bases and 3 bases respectively, with 11 bases between them. The CDR3 sequence is 14 residues long. The source material was PBMCs. The receptor's source is a boy aged 10-17 years in good health and CMV-seronegative. This chain links TRBV27 with TRBJ2-7; the D gene is possibly TRBD1 (6 bases). This CDR3 reads CASSLSGGLYEQYF. As DNA, the CDR3 is TGTGCCAGCAGTTTAAGTGGGGGCCTCTACGAGCAGTACTTC.